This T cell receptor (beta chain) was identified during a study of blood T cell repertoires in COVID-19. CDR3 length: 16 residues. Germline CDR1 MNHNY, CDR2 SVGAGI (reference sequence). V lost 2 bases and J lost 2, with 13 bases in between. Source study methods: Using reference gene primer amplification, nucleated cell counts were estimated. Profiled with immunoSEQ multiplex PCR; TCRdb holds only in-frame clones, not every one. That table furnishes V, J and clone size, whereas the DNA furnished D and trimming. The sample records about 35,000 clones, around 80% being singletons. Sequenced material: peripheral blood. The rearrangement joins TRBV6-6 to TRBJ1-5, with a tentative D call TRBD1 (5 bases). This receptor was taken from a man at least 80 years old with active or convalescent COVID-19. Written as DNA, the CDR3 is TGTGCCAGCAGTTACACCCCAGGGTCTGGCAATCAGCCCCAGCATTTT. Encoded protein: CASSYTPGSGNQPQHF.